This T cell receptor beta chain was captured in a study of blood T cell repertoires in COVID-19. Trimming removed 7 bases from V and 0 bases from J, with 10 bases in between. Germline V lookup: CDR1 MNHEY, CDR2 SVGAGI. The length of the CDR3 is 15 residues. TCRdb keeps only in-frame clones here, not all; method: immunoSEQ multiplex PCR. The sample shows 25,000 to 30,000 clones, over 75% of them seen only once. V usage is TRBV6-5 and J usage is TRBJ2-6; D remains ambiguous. The sample consisted of peripheral blood. The source is a man between 65 and 79 years old with active COVID-19. The CDR3 loop reads CASTHGRSGANVLTF. The CDR3 region has the DNA TGTGCCAGCACCCACGGTCGCTCTGGGGCCAACGTCCTGACTTTC.